This T cell receptor (beta chain) was identified during a study of PD-L1 blockade in urothelial cancer. The germline V and J ends were trimmed by 6 bases and 4 bases, with 8 bases remaining between them. The germline V gene encodes CDR1 SGHRS and CDR2 YFSETQ. CDR3 length: 11 amino acids. Measured with immunoSEQ multiplex PCR; TCRdb has only the in-frame clones, and not every one. This table has about 45,000 clones, 88% appearing once. This specimen was PBMCs, taken around atezolizumab (anti-PD-L1) treatment. This clonotype originated in a woman aged 55 to 70 with urothelial cancer. The chain uses TRBV5-1 and TRBJ2-7, with D maybe TRBD2 (6 bases). CDR3 region: CASTGEYEQYF. The CDR3 nucleotides read TGCGCCAGCACGGGGGAGTACGAGCAGTACTTC.